These 11 T cell receptor beta chains came from one sample sequenced in a study of T cell responses to AZD1222 COVID-19 vaccine. Sequenced by immunoSEQ multiplex PCR; TCRdb stores in-frame clones only, minus some. Among 93,000 or so clones, roughly 91% were seen once, and the ten largest hold 45%. This specimen was peripheral blood, taken on day 0 of AZD1222 vaccination. These receptors were obtained from an adult in good health.

The V call is TRBV7-9, the J call TRBJ1-1; a possible D gene is TRBD1 (6 bases). CDR1 and CDR2 from the germline V gene are SEHNR and FQNEAQ (reference sequence). Trimming took off 5 bases at V and 4 bases at J, with 17 bases between the two ends. The CDR3 is 15 amino acids. The chain's CDR3 is CASSGGGVIRTEAFF. The CDR3 coding sequence is TGTGCCAGCAGCGGAGGGGGGGTTATACGCACTGAAGCTTTCTTT.

This chain connects TRBV1 to TRBJ2-7; the table's D call of TRBD2 was not tested on the DNA. TRBV1 is noted as a pseudogene. There are 17 residues in the CDR3. The CDR3 reads CTSSQAAGTSGNYEQYF. The CDR3 DNA reads as TGCACCAGCAGCCAGGCGGCCGGGACTAGCGGGAATTACGAGCAGTACTTC.

The rearrangement links TRBV5-4 to TRBJ1-2; 7 bases are a match to TRBD1. CDR1 is SGHNT and CDR2 is YYREEE in the germline V gene (reference sequence). Germline trimming cut 3 bases from V and 6 bases from J; bases unmatched to any gene: 8. This CDR3 comprises 14 residues. Here the CDR3 DNA reads TGTGCCAGCAGCTCGAAACAGGGGAGGGATGGCTACACCTTC. It codes for CASSSKQGRDGYTF.

Here the CDR3 DNA reads TGTGCCAGCAGTGCGGACGGCAATAATCAGCCCCAGCATTTT. Protein: CASSADGNNQPQHF. The chain joins TRBV25-1 to TRBJ1-5; D remains unclear. With 4 bases removed from V and 4 bases from J, the gap between germline ends came to 11 bases. The CDR3 runs to 14 residues. The germline V gene has CDR1 MGHDK and CDR2 SYGVNS.

V gene TRBV4-2 combines with J gene TRBJ1-1, with no clear D. The V gene lost 1 base and the J gene lost 7 bases, with 13 bases spanning the gap. The CDR3 runs to 14 residues. Germline V gene sequence: CDR1 LGHNA, CDR2 YNFKEQ. The CDR3 loop reads CASSQAPENYEAFF. The CDR3 region has the DNA TGTGCCAGCAGCCAAGCTCCAGAGAACTATGAAGCTTTCTTT.

The rearrangement links TRBV19 to TRBJ2-1; 9 bases are a match to TRBD2. With V trimmed by 5 bases and J by 9 bases, 11 bases remained unmatched. CDR3 size: 15 residues. Germline CDR1 and CDR2: LNHDA and SQIVND (reference sequence). CDR3 sequence reads: CASSRRAGGPAEQFF. The CDR3 coding sequence is TGTGCCAGTAGTCGTCGGGCGGGAGGGCCGGCTGAGCAGTTCTTC. Together with reference TRBV19 and TRBJ2-1, the CDR3 gives the full variable domain: DGGITQSPKYLFRKEGQNVTLSCEQNLNHDAMYWYRQDPGQGLRLIYYSQIVNDFQKGDIAEGYSVSREKKESFPLTVTSAQKNPTAFYLCASSRRAGGPAEQFFGPGTRLTVL.

The sample holds a few counts of this clone. The chain combines TRBV28 with TRBJ2-5; TRBD1 matches 8 bases. Germline CDR1 is MDHEN and CDR2 is SYDVKM. The trim removed 6 bases at V and 5 bases at J, leaving 8 bases unmatched. The CDR3 length is 14 residues. The CDR3 is CASRKTGVGETQYF. The CDR3 DNA reads as TGTGCCAGCAGGAAGACAGGGGTCGGTGAGACCCAGTACTTC.

V usage is TRBV5-1 and J usage is TRBJ1-1; 7 positions agree with TRBD1. The CDR3 is 15 amino acids. Germline-derived CDR1 and CDR2 are SGHRS and YFSETQ. The V gene end was trimmed by 4 bases and the J gene end by 1 base; junction bases not matched to a gene: 7. CDR3 loop: CASSHRTGGNTEAFF. CDR3 DNA sequence: TGCGCCAGCAGCCACAGGACAGGAGGGAACACTGAAGCTTTCTTT.

The chain combines TRBV27 with TRBJ1-5; D is unclear. The V and J ends lost 6 bases and 4 bases respectively, with 22 bases between them. The CDR3 totals 17 residues. Germline lookup yields CDR1 MNHEY and CDR2 SMNVEV (reference sequence). The DNA of the CDR3 is TGTGCCAGCAGGAAGACTGAGGGAAGTCCCCTTAATCAGCCCCAGCATTTT. Residues: CASRKTEGSPLNQPQHF.

The gene calls are TRBV9 and TRBJ2-5, with TRBD1 matching over 9 bases. The CDR3 loop spans 16 amino acids. CDR1 is SGDLS and CDR2 is YYNGEE in the germline V gene. V lost 1 base, J lost 4 bases, and 8 bases stayed unmatched. The CDR3 nucleotides are TGTGCCAGCAGCGTATTACAGGGGGCCGGAGGAGAGACCCAGTACTTC. It specifies CASSVLQGAGGETQYF.

The rearrangement links TRBV28 to TRBJ1-2; D is unresolved. CDR1 is MDHEN, CDR2 SYDVKM, per germline. The CDR3 sequence is 11 residues long. The V end lost 9 bases, the J end lost 0 bases, and 5 bases lay between the germline ends. CDR3 sequence: CASATNYGYTF. DNA for the CDR3: TGTGCCAGTGCCACTAACTATGGCTACACCTTC.